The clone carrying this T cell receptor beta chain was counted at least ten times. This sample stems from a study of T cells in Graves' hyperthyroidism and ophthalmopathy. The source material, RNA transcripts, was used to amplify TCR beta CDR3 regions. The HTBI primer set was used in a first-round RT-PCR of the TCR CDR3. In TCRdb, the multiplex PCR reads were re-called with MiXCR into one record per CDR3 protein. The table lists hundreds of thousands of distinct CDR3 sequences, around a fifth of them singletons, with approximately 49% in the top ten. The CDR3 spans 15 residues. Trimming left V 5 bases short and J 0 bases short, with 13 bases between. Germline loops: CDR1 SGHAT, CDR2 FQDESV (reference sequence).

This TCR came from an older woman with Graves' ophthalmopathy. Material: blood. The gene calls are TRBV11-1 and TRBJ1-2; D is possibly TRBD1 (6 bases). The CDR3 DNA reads TGTGCCAGCAGCCCAAGACAGGCAGCTAACTATGGCTACACCTTC. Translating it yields CASSPRQAANYGYTF.